These T cell receptor beta chains were read from a single sample in a study of T-cell reconstitution after alpha-beta-depleted transplantation in children. TCRdb re-called the PCR reads with MiXCR, one entry per CDR3 protein. The data contain 250,000 to 300,000 distinct CDR3 sequences, about a tenth of them singletons. The sample consisted of PBMCs, taken before TCRalphabeta/CD19-depleted stem cell transplant. The receptors here all came from a boy under three years old with acute myeloid leukemia, due to receive a stem cell transplant. Both conserved end residues are part of each CDR3. The D gene is left open where the match is weak. The size entry is marked missing in some rows and otherwise reads once, few, many or a size class.

D gene	J gene	clone size	V gene	CDR3 protein	CDR3 DNA
TRBD2	TRBJ2-3	NA	TRBV28	CASSLCPGLAGTDTQYF	TGTGCCAGCAGTTTGTGCCCGGGACTAGCAGGCACAGATACGCAGTATTTT
NA	TRBJ2-1	NA	TRBV7-2	CASSLGGAGLGNEQFF	TGTGCCAGCAGCTTAGGGGGAGCGGGTTTGGGCAATGAGCAGTTCTTC
NA	TRBJ2-2	NA	TRBV6-1	CASSFNGTPDNGELFF	TGTGCCAGCAGCTTCAACGGGACACCCGACAACGGGGAGCTGTTTTTT
TRBD1	TRBJ2-1	many	TRBV7-8	CASSLAGQVYNEQFF	TGTGCCAGCAGCTTAGCGGGACAGGTCTACAATGAGCAGTTCTTC
NA	TRBJ1-3	many	TRBV12-3/TRBV12-4	CASTKQGNTIYF	TGTGCCAGCACTAAACAAGGAAACACCATATATTTT
NA	TRBJ1-1	NA	TRBV5-5	CASSWPRANTEAFF	TGTGCCAGCAGCTGGCCGCGGGCCAACACTGAAGCTTTCTTT
TRBD1	TRBJ2-7	many	TRBV12-3/TRBV12-4	CASSFQGATYEQYF	TGTGCCAGCAGTTTCCAGGGGGCGACCTACGAGCAGTACTTC
NA	TRBJ2-3	many	TRBV5-1	CASSLVPGWTDTQYF	TGCGCCAGCAGCTTGGTTCCGGGGTGGACAGATACGCAGTATTTT
TRBD2	TRBJ2-1	many	TRBV11-2	CASRGGERGVLNEQFF	TGTGCCAGCAGGGGAGGGGAGCGGGGGGTCCTCAATGAGCAGTTCTTC
NA	TRBJ1-1	NA	TRBV27	CASSPHRSVNTEAFF	TGTGCCAGCAGTCCCCACAGGTCCGTGAACACTGAAGCTTTCTTT
NA	TRBJ1-4	many	TRBV6-5	CASSWDLATNEKLFF	TGTGCCAGCAGTTGGGACCTCGCAACTAATGAAAAACTGTTTTTT
NA	TRBJ2-5	many	TRBV3-1	CASSQEAGETQYF	TGTGCCAGCAGCCAAGAGGCGGGGGAGACCCAGTACTTC
NA	TRBJ2-1	NA	TRBV24-1	CATSDPDYRAPHEQFF	TGTGCCACCAGTGACCCGGACTATCGGGCTCCGCATGAGCAGTTCTTC
NA	TRBJ1-5	many	TRBV20-1	CSASGALGYQPQHF	TGCAGTGCTTCCGGGGCCCTCGGATATCAGCCCCAGCATTTT
TRBD2	TRBJ2-3	many	TRBV10-3	CAISESTSGETDTQYF	TGTGCCATCAGTGAGTCGACTAGCGGGGAGACAGATACGCAGTATTTT
NA	TRBJ2-5	many	TRBV28	CASSPGPKETQYF	TGTGCCAGCAGTCCCGGGCCCAAGGAGACCCAGTACTTC
TRBD2	TRBJ2-2	many	TRBV5-5	CASSQGTSPNTGELFF	TGTGCCAGCAGCCAAGGGACTAGCCCGAACACCGGGGAGCTGTTTTTT
TRBD2	TRBJ2-5	many	TRBV6-1	CASRPGTSVGTQYF	TGTGCCAGCAGGCCCGGGACTAGCGTCGGGACCCAGTACTTC
NA	TRBJ2-7	many	TRBV5-6	CASSRNYEQYF	TGTGCCAGCAGCCGCAACTACGAGCAGTACTTC
NA	TRBJ1-2	NA	TRBV7-2	CASIGKGEGRGNYGYTF	TGTGCCAGCATCGGAAAGGGGGAGGGCAGGGGCAACTATGGCTACACCTTC
TRBD1	TRBJ2-7	few	TRBV20-1	CSASEDRGYEQYF	TGCAGTGCTAGCGAGGACAGGGGCTACGAGCAGTACTTC
NA	TRBJ2-7	many	TRBV6-1	CASRNTGSYEQYF	TGTGCCAGCAGAAATACAGGGTCCTACGAGCAGTACTTC
NA	TRBJ2-5	NA	TRBV13	CASLARGVNQETQYF	TGTGCCAGTCTGGCGAGGGGGGTCAATCAAGAGACCCAGTACTTC
TRBD1	TRBJ2-3	NA	TRBV4-2	CASSQDPTGSTDTQYF	TGTGCCAGCAGCCAAGACCCGACAGGGAGCACAGATACGCAGTATTTT
NA	TRBJ1-5	NA	TRBV5-8	CASSSRDTGQPQHF	TGTGCCAGCAGCTCCCGGGACACCGGACAGCCCCAGCATTTT
NA	TRBJ2-2	few	TRBV7-8	CASSFVLTGELFF	TGTGCCAGCAGCTTCGTTCTCACCGGGGAGCTGTTTTTT
NA	TRBJ2-7	many	TRBV5-8	CASSFIPIPLVYEQYF	TGTGCCAGCAGCTTTATACCGATACCCCTCGTTTACGAGCAGTACTTC
TRBD2	TRBJ2-5	many	TRBV7-2	CASSRVAGLETQYF	TGTGCCAGCAGCCGTGTAGCGGGTCTTGAGACCCAGTACTTC
NA	TRBJ2-7	NA	TRBV5-4	CASSSRGTSEQYF	TGTGCCAGCAGCTCCCGGGGGACGTCCGAGCAGTACTTC
TRBD1	TRBJ1-1	few	TRBV5-1	CASSLVAGTGNTEAFF	TGCGCCAGCAGCTTGGTTGCCGGGACAGGGAACACTGAAGCTTTCTTT
TRBD2	TRBJ2-1	many	TRBV20-1	CSASDGSGRARSYNEQFF	TGCAGTGCTAGCGACGGTAGCGGGAGGGCCAGGTCCTACAATGAGCAGTTCTTC